Sequencing of this TCR beta chain was carried out in a study of T cell responses to AZD1222 COVID-19 vaccine. Study-wide results and caveats: AZD1222 recipients seropositive at baseline numbered only five to seven.

This table comes from immunoSEQ multiplex PCR, and its TCRdb copy is limited to in-frame clones, with some not included. The sample includes about 120,000 clones, approximately 85% of them seen just once. About this clone: Its target is not known.

The germline V and J ends were trimmed by 3 bases and 0 bases, with 12 bases remaining between them. This CDR3 has 15 amino acids. Germline assignment: CDR1 MDHEN and CDR2 SYDVKM. This sample comprised peripheral blood, obtained on day 0 of AZD1222 vaccination. This sequence joins TRBV28 and TRBJ2-7; D is unresolved. The sequence derives from an adult in good health. The CDR3 DNA follows: TGTGCCAGCAGTTTGGGCAGTGATAGCTCCTACGAGCAGTACTTC. Translated, it gives CASSLGSDSSYEQYF.